The 7 T cell receptor beta chains listed next were all sequenced from one sample in a study of blood T cells in healthy people across ages. The second PCR ran about 6 to 11 cycles with a sample-barcoded 5' primer and J-beta primers. TCRdb reanalysed the 5' RACE reads using MiXCR and keeps one entry per CDR3 protein. The sample has 600,000 to 650,000 distinct CDR3 sequences, under 70% seen once. Source material: blood. All receptors come from a man aged 60 to 69 in good health.

V usage is TRBV12-3 or TRBV12-4 and J usage is TRBJ2-4, with 10 nucleotides matching TRBD1. Trimming at V came to 1 base and at J to 8 bases, leaving 5 bases not matched to a gene. This CDR3 has 15 residues. The CDR3 sequence: CASSLGGGQGYIQYF. DNA for the CDR3: TGTGCCAGCAGTTTAGGCGGGGGACAGGGGTACATTCAGTACTTC.

The V call is TRBV29-1, the J call TRBJ2-7; perhaps TRBD1 as D (6 bases). The germline gives CDR1 SQVTM, CDR2 ANQGSEA. Trimming stripped 5 bases from V and 2 bases from J, with 13 bases between. This CDR3 is 13 amino acids long. The CDR3 coding sequence is TGCAGCGTTTCGGACAGACCAGCCTACGAGCAGTACTTC. Translation: CSVSDRPAYEQYF.

V and J are TRBV3-1 and TRBJ2-5, with D tentatively TRBD1 (5 bases). Germline values: CDR1 LGHDT, CDR2 YNNKEL (reference sequence). Trimming left V 0 bases short and J 9 bases short, with 17 bases between. The CDR3 has 15 residues. The CDR3 region is CASSQDQGAEVAQYF. DNA for the CDR3: TGTGCCAGCAGCCAAGATCAAGGGGCCGAGGTGGCCCAGTACTTC.

V is TRBV19 and J is TRBJ2-5, with TRBD1 matching over 9 bases. V lost 7 bases to trimming and J lost 5 bases; unmatched junction nucleotides: 2. Germline V gene lookup returns CDR1 LNHDA and CDR2 SQIVND (reference sequence). The CDR3 is 12 residues long. DNA for the CDR3: TGTGCCAGTAATGACAGGGGGGAGACCCAGTACTTC. Its translation: CASNDRGETQYF.

This clonotype occurred a few times. The gene calls are TRBV2 and TRBJ2-5, with unresolved D. This CDR3 region has 11 residues. Per the germline V gene, CDR1 is SNHLY and CDR2 is FYNNEI. V was shortened by 4 bases and J by 5 bases, with 5 bases between the two germline ends. The CDR3 region is CASSVSETQYF. CDR3 DNA sequence: TGTGCCAGCAGTGTGTCGGAGACCCAGTACTTC.

Only one count was recorded for this clonotype. The chain carries TRBV9 and TRBJ2-1, with D perhaps TRBD2 (6 bases). Trimming stripped 0 bases from V and 2 bases from J, with 9 bases between. The germline V gene encodes CDR1 SGDLS and CDR2 YYNGEE. The CDR3 is 15 residues long. CDR3 DNA: TGTGCCAGCAGCGTAGTGGAGGGTCCCTACAATGAGCAGTTCTTC. Translation: CASSVVEGPYNEQFF.

This sequence joins TRBV28 and TRBJ2-1; D possibly corresponds to TRBD2 (6 bases). V lost 8 bases, J lost 13 bases, and 21 bases lay in between. Germline-derived CDR1 and CDR2 are MDHEN and SYDVKM. The CDR3 spans 13 residues. CDR3 region: CASSRVGGETQFF. The CDR3 DNA sequence: TGTGCCAGCTCCCGGGTAGGCGGGGAGACCCAGTTCTTC.